The clone carrying this T cell receptor (beta chain) was observed at least ten times. Its antigen is unidentified. The data are from a study of T-cell reconstitution after alpha-beta-depleted transplantation in children. Study results and caveats: Surviving recipient T cells and intrathymic progenitors accounted for some patients' high TCRbeta diversity at day 60. Several hundred expanded graft clones reportedly were the source of alpha-beta T cells about two months after transplant.

Unique molecular identifiers were incorporated when the TCRbeta library was constructed. TCRdb redid the calling of the PCR reads with MiXCR, one entry per CDR3 protein. The sample contains just under 250,000 distinct CDR3 sequences, roughly 23% of which appear only once. The germline V and J ends were trimmed by 7 bases and 2 bases, with 11 bases remaining between them. CDR3 length: 13 residues. This chain joins TRBV12-3 or TRBV12-4 and TRBJ1-1, with unresolved D. This clonotype was obtained from a girl aged 2-10 years with Fanconi anemia, due to receive a stem cell transplant. The specimen comprised PBMCs, sampled before TCRalphabeta/CD19-depleted stem cell transplant. The CDR3 region has the DNA TGTGCCAGCAACCCAGGAGGCAACACTGAAGCTTTCTTT. It specifies CASNPGGNTEAFF.